This TCR beta chain was retrieved from a study of spatial heterogeneity in lung cancer. General study points: Resection blood, more than follow-up blood, showed ubiquitous expanded tumor TCRs.

Noted time point: sample taken at primary tumor resection. Whole RNA from tumor, nontumor lung or frozen PBMC was sequenced unsorted. This clonotype was seen only once. Antigen: not known. Trimming left V 2 bases short and J 7 bases short, with 13 bases between. From germline, CDR1 is MNHEY and CDR2 SVGEGT. CDR3 length: 14 amino acids. TCRdb reprocessed the 5' RACE reads with MiXCR, giving one entry per CDR3 protein. The profile shows tens of thousands of distinct CDR3 sequences, 6% to 9% of them singletons. The receptor comes from a female donor with early-stage non-small cell lung cancer. V gene TRBV6-2 or TRBV6-3 combines with J gene TRBJ2-3; D is ambiguous. The input for sequencing was PBMCs, taken at surgery. The CDR3 DNA reads TGTGCCAGCAGTTACCTAGGAAAAAGAAATACGCAGTATTTT. It specifies CASSYLGKRNTQYF.